Below are 5 T cell receptor beta chains sequenced from a single sample in a study of regulatory T cells in long-lasting Graves disease. The sample's time point: persistent/refractory GD, antithyroid drugs over 5 years with positive TRAb. Construction of the TCR library relied on RNA isolated from PBMCs. With iRepertoire HTBI primers and Arm-PCR of CDR3 regions, TCR beta libraries were built. TCRdb passed the multiplex PCR reads through MiXCR, listing each CDR3 protein once. In the table there are about 660,000 distinct CDR3 sequences, about 32% of which are singletons. This sample comprised peripheral blood mononuclear cells (PBMCs), obtained when the disease was refractory, from a patient treated with antithyroid drugs. These receptors came from a female donor with Graves disease.

This clonotype was detected many times. This chain links TRBV28 with TRBJ1-2; weak D call: TRBD1 (5 bases). The CDR3 length is 16 residues. Deletions cut 5 bases from V and 8 bases from J, with 24 bases between. CDR1 and CDR2 (germline): MDHEN, SYDVKM. The DNA of the CDR3 is TGTGCCAGCAGTGGGTACCCCGGGACCGAGCTATACGGCTACACCTTC. It codes for CASSGYPGTELYGYTF.

V gene TRBV20-1 combines with J gene TRBJ2-3; perhaps TRBD1 as D (5 bases). Per germline, CDR1 DFQATT and CDR2 SNEGSKA (reference sequence). The CDR3 has 15 amino acids. Trimming took 3 bases from V and 4 from J, leaving 17 bases between them. The CDR3, as DNA: TGCAGTGCTAGTCTGGGGTGGGGCGGAGCAGATACGCAGTATTTT. It translates to CSASLGWGGADTQYF.

The chain combines TRBV20-1 with TRBJ2-2, with a weak D call TRBD2 (5 bases). The V and J ends lost 2 bases and 1 base respectively, with 8 bases between them. Germline-derived CDR1 and CDR2 are DFQATT and SNEGSKA (reference sequence). The CDR3 length is 14 residues. This CDR3 reads CSARRRENTGELFF. CDR3 bases: TGCAGTGCTAGACGCCGGGAGAACACCGGGGAGCTGTTTTTT.

This clonotype was detected many times. The rearrangement links TRBV11-2 to TRBJ1-5, with unresolved D. The V end lost 5 bases, the J end lost 2 bases, and 13 bases lay between the germline ends. The CDR3 runs to 15 residues. Germline V gene sequence: CDR1 SGHAT, CDR2 FQNNGV. The DNA for the CDR3 is TGTGCCAGCAGCGTAGGGAGTCGGGGCAATCAGCCCCAGCATTTT. Amino acids: CASSVGSRGNQPQHF.

This chain uses TRBV20-1 with TRBJ1-6; D is unresolved. V lost 6 bases to trimming and J lost 0 bases, with 9 bases between them. Germline CDR1 DFQATT, CDR2 SNEGSKA (reference sequence). The CDR3 has 14 amino acids. CDR3 sequence: CSATISSYNSPLHF. As DNA, the CDR3 is TGCAGTGCGACAATCAGCTCCTATAATTCACCCCTCCACTTT.